The T cell receptor beta chain under discussion was sequenced for a study of blood T cell repertoires in COVID-19. Germline-derived CDR1 and CDR2 are LGHNT and FRNRAP. The CDR3 runs to 13 residues. Trimming left V 1 base short and J 6 bases short, with 9 bases between. As originally analysed: Scientists estimated how many nucleated cells there were by amplifying reference gene primers. The repertoire was sequenced with immunoSEQ multiplex PCR; TCRdb's copy has only in-frame clones and lacks some. D and trimming come from the DNA, and the V and J calls and clone size come from that table. Here the sample spans about 370,000 clones, roughly 90% being singletons.

Input material: peripheral blood. The V call is TRBV12-5, the J call TRBJ1-2, with D unresolved. The sequence was collected from a woman in her 30s with COVID-19, enrolled during active disease. DNA of the CDR3: TGTGCTAGTGGTTTGGCAGGAACAGATGGCTACACCTTC. Translated: CASGLAGTDGYTF.